These 26 T cell receptor beta chains came from one sample sequenced in a study of cytomegalovirus exposure and HLA in healthy donors. Amplification used 60 Vbeta primers and 13 Jbeta primers. The repertoire was sequenced with immunoSEQ multiplex PCR; TCRdb's copy has only in-frame clones and lacks some. The table lists approximately 53,000 clones, over 60% of them singletons. Sample: PBMCs. These receptors were obtained from a woman aged 45-65 years in good health and CMV-seronegative.

This chain joins TRBV29-1 and TRBJ2-7; D gene uncertain. Germline-derived CDR1 and CDR2 are SQVTM and ANQGSEA. V gave up 6 bases and J gave up 4 bases, with 10 bases separating them. The CDR3 totals 11 residues. CDR3 sequence (DNA): TGCAGCGTCCGCACAAGTTACGAGCAGTACTTC. Translation gives CSVRTSYEQYF.

This clone was counted only a few times. The V call is TRBV19, the J call TRBJ1-5; weak D call: TRBD1 (5 bases). There are 14 residues in the CDR3. Germline assignment: CDR1 LNHDA and CDR2 SQIVND (reference sequence). Trimming pared 3 bases from V and 7 bases from J, leaving 13 bases between. CDR3 DNA sequence: TGTGCCAGTAGTATCTGGGGGGACGGCCAGCCCCAGCATTTT. Its translation: CASSIWGDGQPQHF.

The chain links TRBV30 to TRBJ2-2; D remains ambiguous. This CDR3 is 16 amino acids long. Germline V gives CDR1 GTSNPN, CDR2 SVGIG (reference sequence). V was pared by 2 bases and J by 0 bases, with 13 bases between. Here the CDR3 reads CAWSHSMTSNTGELFF. CDR3 DNA: TGTGCCTGGAGTCACTCGATGACATCGAACACCGGGGAGCTGTTTTTT.

The rearrangement joins TRBV6-6 to TRBJ1-2; 11 positions agree with TRBD1. CDR1 is MNHNY and CDR2 is SVGAGI in the germline V gene (reference sequence). The ends lost 7 bases at V and 6 bases at J; junction bases unmatched: 4. The CDR3 runs 13 residues. The chain's CDR3 is CASKDRGRNGYTF. The CDR3 DNA is TGTGCCAGCAAGGACAGGGGGCGGAATGGCTACACCTTC.

The chain carries TRBV18 and TRBJ2-3; no reliable D call. Per the germline V gene, CDR1 is KGHSH and CDR2 is LQKENI. This CDR3 has 16 residues. V was cut by 1 base and J by 2 bases, with 13 bases left in between. The DNA for the CDR3 is TGTGCCAGCTCACCACAGGCGCGGCTCGCCACAGATACGCAGTATTTT. Amino acids: CASSPQARLATDTQYF.

The chain has TRBV5-1 and TRBJ2-2, with D possibly TRBD2 on 7 matching bases. Germline V CDR1 and CDR2: SGHRS, YFSETQ. With 7 bases removed from V and 6 bases from J, the gap between germline ends came to 16 bases. The CDR3 consists of 14 residues. CDR3 sequence: CASEGGAASGELFF. CDR3 sequence (DNA): TGCGCCAGCGAGGGGGGGGCAGCGTCCGGGGAGCTGTTTTTT.

The rearrangement links TRBV29-1 to TRBJ2-1, with a weak D call TRBD2 (6 bases). Trimming left V 5 bases short and J 1 base short, with 15 bases between. The CDR3 runs to 15 residues. The germline V gene has CDR1 SQVTM and CDR2 ANQGSEA. CDR3 loop: CSVSSPGRSYNEQFF. Written as DNA, the CDR3 is TGCAGCGTTTCTTCCCCCGGGAGATCCTACAATGAGCAGTTCTTC.

This chain uses TRBV6-5 with TRBJ2-7; TRBD2 is a possible D gene (5 bases). From germline, CDR1 is MNHEY and CDR2 SVGAGI. The V and J ends lost 8 bases and 7 bases respectively, with 15 bases between them. This CDR3 spans 12 amino acids. The CDR3 bases are TGTGCCAGCGGGCTCGGGGTTACGGAGCAGTACTTC. It specifies CASGLGVTEQYF.

The CDR3 DNA reads as TGTGCCAGCAGCCCATCAGAAAACGACGAGCAGTACTTC. This translates into CASSPSENDEQYF. The chain joins TRBV7-6 to TRBJ2-7; D ambiguous. With 5 bases removed from V and 5 bases from J, the gap between germline ends came to 13 bases. There are 13 residues in the CDR3. Germline V gene data show CDR1 as SGHVS and CDR2 as FNYEAQ.

In its sample, this clone was seen once. V and J are TRBV6-6 and TRBJ2-7; weak D call: TRBD2 (6 bases). Germline V gene data show CDR1 as MNHNY and CDR2 as SVGAGI (reference sequence). The CDR3 loop spans 12 amino acids. The V end was cut by 5 bases, the J end by 5 bases, with 10 bases between. The CDR3 nucleotides read TGTGCCAGCAGTCGGTGGGAGGACGAGCAGTACTTC. Its translation: CASSRWEDEQYF.

The chain uses TRBV28 and TRBJ2-5, with D unresolved. The CDR3 runs 12 residues. CDR1 is MDHEN, CDR2 SYDVKM, per germline. The ends were cut back, 5 bases at V and 5 bases at J, with 9 bases in the middle. CDR3 amino acids: CASSPPQETQYF. DNA for the CDR3: TGTGCCAGCAGTCCCCCCCAGGAGACCCAGTACTTC.

This rearrangement joins TRBV28 to TRBJ2-2; 8 bases map to TRBD2. CDR1 is MDHEN, CDR2 SYDVKM, per germline. With 7 bases clipped from V and 1 base from J, the junction kept 11 bases outside the gene matches. This CDR3 is built from 17 residues. This CDR3 reads CASTLGNLAGNTGELFF. The DNA of the CDR3 is TGTGCCAGCACCCTGGGGAACCTAGCGGGGAACACCGGGGAGCTGTTTTTT.

This rearrangement joins TRBV6-6 to TRBJ2-1, with D perhaps TRBD2 (6 bases). The V and J ends lost 2 bases and 9 bases respectively, with 11 bases between them. The CDR3 is 13 residues long. The germline CDR1 and CDR2 sequences are MNHNY and SVGAGI (reference sequence). This CDR3 reads CASSYNRRGEQFF. CDR3 DNA sequence: TGTGCCAGCAGTTACAATAGGCGGGGTGAGCAGTTCTTC.

V and J are TRBV29-1 and TRBJ1-1, with D tentatively TRBD1 (6 bases). The CDR3 consists of 14 residues. CDR1 SQVTM and CDR2 ANQGSEA come from the germline V gene. Deletions cut 7 bases from V and 4 bases from J, with 19 bases between. CDR3 sequence: CSAVGGGVSTEAFF. The CDR3 coding sequence is TGCAGCGCCGTAGGAGGGGGGGTGAGCACTGAAGCTTTCTTT. The full variable domain, completed using reference TRBV29-1 and TRBJ1-1, is SAVISQKPSRDICQRGTSLTIQCQVDSQVTMMFWYRQQPGQSLTLIATANQGSEATYESGFVIDKFPISRPNLTFSTLTVSNMSPEDSSIYLCSAVGGGVSTEAFFGQGTRLTVV.

A few counts support this clone. The chain joins TRBV5-4 to TRBJ2-2; 7 bases fit TRBD1. This CDR3 has 16 residues. CDR1 is SGHNT, CDR2 YYREEE, per germline (reference sequence). Trimming at V came to 2 bases and at J to 3 bases, leaving 7 bases not matched to a gene. The CDR3, as DNA: TGTGCCAGCAGCTTAAACAGGGGCCTGGACACCGGGGAGCTGTTTTTT. Protein: CASSLNRGLDTGELFF. Combining the CDR3 with reference TRBV5-4 and TRBJ2-2 gives the whole variable domain ETGVTQSPTHLIKTRGQQVTLRCSSQSGHNTVSWYQQALGQGPQFIFQYYREEENGRGNFPPRFSGLQFPNYSSELNVNALELDDSALYLCASSLNRGLDTGELFFGEGSRLTVL.

V is TRBV6-1 and J is TRBJ2-1, with D possibly matching TRBD1 (6 bases). CDR1 and CDR2 (germline): MNHNS, SASEGT. CDR3 length equals 16 residues. V was shortened by 6 bases and J by 2 bases, with 17 bases between the two germline ends. CDR3 loop: CASRELQGLTYNEQFF. The CDR3 region has the DNA TGTGCCAGCAGGGAACTTCAGGGGTTGACCTACAATGAGCAGTTCTTC.

The chain is built from TRBV27 and TRBJ2-1, with a tentative D call TRBD2 (6 bases). Germline loops: CDR1 MNHEY, CDR2 SMNVEV (reference sequence). Trimming stripped 5 bases from V and 6 bases from J, with 11 bases between. This CDR3 region has 13 residues. The CDR3 DNA reads as TGTGCCAGCAGTCGGCTAGCGCCCAATGAGCAGTTCTTC. It is translated as CASSRLAPNEQFF.

The V call is TRBV10-3, the J call TRBJ1-1, with a tentative D call TRBD1 (6 bases). Germline values: CDR1 ENHRY, CDR2 SYGVKD. V lost 4 bases and J 0 bases, leaving 9 bases between the germline ends. The CDR3 contains 14 residues. As DNA, the CDR3 is TGTGCCATCAGTGCGACAGGTCTGAACACTGAAGCTTTCTTT. Amino acid sequence: CAISATGLNTEAFF.

This chain joins TRBV15 and TRBJ2-7; 7 bases align to TRBD2. Trimming cost V 3 bases and J 4 bases; bases outside gene matches: 9. The CDR3 sequence is 15 residues long. CDR1 LNHNV and CDR2 YYDKDF come from the germline V gene (reference sequence). The CDR3 DNA sequence: TGTGCCACCAGCAGCTCCGGGGAGGGTTTGTACGAGCAGTACTTC. As protein: CATSSSGEGLYEQYF.

In this sample, this clone turned up a few times. V and J are TRBV4-2 and TRBJ2-5, with TRBD1 matching over 8 bases. The CDR3 sequence is 15 residues long. CDR1 and CDR2 (germline): LGHNA, YNFKEQ. The junction had 4 bases not matched to a gene; V was cut back by 2 bases and J by 2 bases. CDR3: CASSQQGQAQETQYF. CDR3 DNA sequence: TGTGCCAGCAGCCAACAGGGACAGGCACAAGAGACCCAGTACTTC.

This clone has at least ten counts. This rearrangement joins TRBV6-1 to TRBJ2-7; weak D call: TRBD2 (6 bases). V was shortened by 1 base and J by 2 bases, with 15 bases between the two germline ends. The germline V gene encodes CDR1 MNHNS and CDR2 SASEGT. The CDR3 covers 16 residues. DNA of the CDR3: TGTGCCAGCAGTGAAGATGCTGCCGGGGGAGCCTACGAGCAGTACTTC. As protein: CASSEDAAGGAYEQYF.

This clone was counted between two and nine times. The chain links TRBV27 to TRBJ1-1, with a possible D match to TRBD1 (5 bases). Trimming took 2 bases from V and 5 from J, leaving 12 bases between them. The CDR3 covers 14 residues. CDR1 and CDR2 from the germline V gene are MNHEY and SMNVEV (reference sequence). Written as DNA, the CDR3 is TGTGCCAGCAGTTTACTCCGGGGGGTTACTGAAGCTTTCTTT. This encodes CASSLLRGVTEAFF.

About this clone itself: The junction and the germline gene differ at one end; a read error may be behind it. The chain is built from TRBV6-6 and TRBJ2-1, with TRBD1 matching over 9 bases. Germline V lookup: CDR1 MNHNY, CDR2 SVGAGI (reference sequence). This CDR3 region has 16 residues. The CDR3 reads CASSDSGTGYFDEQFF. The DNA of the CDR3 is TGTGCCAGCAGTGACTCCGGGACAGGGTACTTCGATGAGCAGTTCTTC.

The chain is built from TRBV7-6 and TRBJ2-1; 9 positions match TRBD2. The V segment lost 5 bases and the J segment 9 bases; nucleotides outside the gene matches: 11. This CDR3 is built from 15 residues. Germline assignment: CDR1 SGHVS and CDR2 FNYEAQ. CDR3 loop: CASSPPTSGLSEQFF. CDR3 bases: TGTGCCAGCAGCCCGCCGACTAGCGGTCTGTCTGAGCAGTTCTTC.

This clone occurred a few times. The chain links TRBV5-4 to TRBJ1-4, with 9 bases aligning to TRBD1. CDR3 length equals 14 residues. V dropped 0 bases and J dropped 12; count of bases not matched to a gene: 6. The germline gives CDR1 SGHNT, CDR2 YYREEE (reference sequence). CDR3 in DNA: TGTGCCAGCAGCTTGGGGGACAGGGCCGAAGAACTGTTTTTT. Protein sequence: CASSLGDRAEELFF.

The chain uses TRBV13 and TRBJ2-2; 9 nucleotides line up with TRBD1. This CDR3 is built from 14 residues. With 3 bases clipped from V and 9 bases from J, the junction kept 5 bases outside the gene matches. Germline V gene lookup returns CDR1 PRHDT and CDR2 FYEKMQ (reference sequence). CDR3 in DNA: TGTGCCAGCAGCTTTCCGGACAGGGGCCGGGAGCTGTTTTTT. Protein sequence: CASSFPDRGRELFF.